A selection of T cell receptor beta chains follows, all from one sample in a study of shared clonotypes between healthy human individuals. Libraries were prepared by immunoSEQ multiplex PCR; TCRdb keeps only in-frame clonotypes and omits some of them. Here the sample spans 2 million to 2.5 million clones, roughly 93% being singletons. The source material was naive CD4+ T cells from PBMCs. The receptor set was obtained from a man aged 18 to 30 in good health. Some clones in this sample may be carry-over from other donors' samples. CDR3s include the opening cysteine and the closing phenylalanine or tryptophan. The D gene is left open where the match is weak. Clone size is stated in some rows and not others, as once, few, many or a class when expanded.

v_gene	j_gene	abundance	d_gene	CDR3nt	CDR3aa
TRBV5-5	TRBJ1-5	-	TRBD1	TGTGCCAGCAGCCCCTCCCAGGGGGTCCTCAATCAGCCCCAGCATTTT	CASSPSQGVLNQPQHF
TRBV10-1	TRBJ2-7	-	-	TGCGCCAGCAGTGACTTTCTGAGGGGATCGCTCCACGAGCAGTACTTC	CASSDFLRGSLHEQYF
TRBV2	TRBJ2-5	-	-	TGTGCCAGCAGTGAAGCCCAGGGAGTTGGGGGTAGGGGAGAGACCCAGTACTTC	CASSEAQGVGGRGETQYF
TRBV5-1	TRBJ2-7	once	-	TGCGCCAGCAGTTTCGAGGGATGGGGCTACGAGCAGTACTTC	CASSFEGWGYEQYF
TRBV19	TRBJ1-1	-	-	TGTGCCAGTAGTATCCGAGGGAGGGAGGAGAACACTGAAGCTTTCTTT	CASSIRGREENTEAFF
TRBV5-1	TRBJ2-7	once	-	TGCGCCAGCTGTCTAGAAGGGGCGGGGGAGCAGTACTTC	CASCLEGAGEQYF
TRBV19	TRBJ2-1	-	-	TGTGCCAGTAGTATTGCTAGCGCCAGTTACAATGAGCAGTTCTTC	CASSIASASYNEQFF
TRBV5-1	TRBJ2-7	-	TRBD2	TGCGCCAGCAGCTCACCGGGACTAGCTGGCGAGCAGTACTTC	CASSSPGLAGEQYF
TRBV29-1	TRBJ1-1	-	-	TGCAGCGCCTTTTGGGGGGGGTCGAATTTGGAAGCTTTCTTT	CSAFWGGSNLEAFF
TRBV10-3	TRBJ1-2	-	TRBD1	TGTGCCATCAGTGGGGACAGGACGAACTATGGCTACACCTTC	CAISGDRTNYGYTF
TRBV19	TRBJ2-1	-	-	TGTGCCAGTAGTGGGGAAGGGGGCTCCTACAATGAGCAGTTCTTC	CASSGEGGSYNEQFF
TRBV18	TRBJ1-1	-	-	TGTGCCAGCTCACCGTTAGCGACAGGGAACACTGAAGCTTTCTTT	CASSPLATGNTEAFF
TRBV9	TRBJ2-1	-	TRBD2	TGTGCCAGCAGCCCCCGCGGGACTAGCGGGACAGCTGAGCAGTTCTTC	CASSPRGTSGTAEQFF
TRBV2	TRBJ2-7	-	TRBD1	TGTGCCAGCAGTGAGACAGGGGGCAACTACGAGCAGTACTTC	CASSETGGNYEQYF
TRBV9	TRBJ2-3	once	TRBD2	TGTGCCAGCAGCAGAGAAAGCGGGAGGGCCCTGGATACGCAGTATTTT	CASSRESGRALDTQYF
TRBV5-1	TRBJ2-7	-	-	TGCGCCAGCAGCTTATCAGAGACCTACGAGCAGTACTTC	CASSLSETYEQYF
TRBV11-2	TRBJ2-1	-	-	TGTGCCAGCAGCGAAGACTGGTCGGGCTCCTACAATGAGCAGTTCTTC	CASSEDWSGSYNEQFF
TRBV19	TRBJ2-1	-	-	TGTGCCAGTAGTATCTACAATGAGCAGTTCTTC	CASSIYNEQFF
TRBV9	TRBJ2-5	-	TRBD2	TGTGCCAGCAGCGTCGGGGCAGCGGGAGGGCCGGGTGAGACCCAGTACTTC	CASSVGAAGGPGETQYF
TRBV5-6	TRBJ1-5	-	-	TGTGCCAGCAGCTCACAGTACCAGCCCCAGCATTTT	CASSSQYQPQHF
TRBV10-3	TRBJ2-3	-	TRBD2	TGTGCCATCAGCCGCGATCGGGGGGGCACAGATACGCAGTATTTT	CAISRDRGGTDTQYF
TRBV14	TRBJ1-1	-	-	TGTGCCAGCAGCCACCACGGGGACCTCGGAGCTTTCTTT	CASSHHGDLGAFF
TRBV5-1	TRBJ2-1	-	-	TGCGCCAGCAGCACCCTCGCCGGCGATGAGCAGTTCTTC	CASSTLAGDEQFF
TRBV11-2	TRBJ2-1	-	TRBD2	TGTGCCAGCAGCCTTAATACCGGGACTAGCGGGAGTCGGTTCTTC	CASSLNTGTSGSRFF
TRBV5-1	TRBJ1-4	-	-	TGCGCCAGTTCACCATTACCCGGCGAGTTGGGAGAAAAACTGTTTTTT	CASSPLPGELGEKLFF
TRBV5-1	TRBJ2-7	-	TRBD2	TGCGCCAGCAGCTTCATAGCGGGAACTAAGGACGAGCAGTACTTC	CASSFIAGTKDEQYF
TRBV15	TRBJ1-1	-	-	TGTGCCACCAGCGGCAGGGTCGGGAACACTGAAGCTTTCTTT	CATSGRVGNTEAFF
TRBV30	TRBJ1-1	-	-	TGTGCCTGGAGTGTAGGGCAGGGGAAGGGTCGGAACACTGAAGCTTTCTTT	CAWSVGQGKGRNTEAFF
TRBV4-3	TRBJ2-7	-	TRBD1	TGCGCCAGCAGCCCCCGACAGGGGGGGTACGAGCAGTACTTC	CASSPRQGGYEQYF
TRBV28	TRBJ2-2	-	-	TGTGCCAGCAGTAACCCCAGCCGTAACACCGGGGAGCTGTTTTTT	CASSNPSRNTGELFF
TRBV2	TRBJ1-1	-	-	TGTGCCAGCAGCGGACAGTTGAACACTGAAGCTTTCTTT	CASSGQLNTEAFF
TRBV5-6	TRBJ1-1	-	TRBD1	TGTGCCAGCAGCGGAATGGACAGGGTCACTGAAGCTTTCTTT	CASSGMDRVTEAFF
TRBV25-1	TRBJ2-1	-	-	TGTGCCAGCAGTGTCATGGACAGATACAATGAGCAGTTCTTC	CASSVMDRYNEQFF
TRBV9	TRBJ2-2	-	-	TGTGCCAGCAGGATCAGCGGAAACACCGGGGAGCTGTTTTTT	CASRISGNTGELFF
TRBV7-6	TRBJ1-2	-	-	TGTGCCAGCAGCTTATTGGGGGAGGCAGACTATGGCTACACCTTC	CASSLLGEADYGYTF
TRBV4-3	TRBJ1-1	-	-	TGCGCCAGCAGCCACAGGGGTGGGTACACTGAAGCTTTCTTT	CASSHRGGYTEAFF
TRBV7-9	TRBJ1-1	-	-	TGTGCCAGCAGCTTAGCCCGGAACACTGAAGCTTTCTTT	CASSLARNTEAFF
TRBV6-6	TRBJ2-7	-	-	TGTGCCAGCAAATCTACAGCTGTCATACCCTACGAGCAGTACTTC	CASKSTAVIPYEQYF
TRBV5-1	TRBJ2-5	-	TRBD2	TGCGCCAGCAGCCGGGACTATGACAAGGGGGAGACCCAGTACTTC	CASSRDYDKGETQYF
TRBV6-1	TRBJ1-1	-	-	TGTGCCAGCAGTGAAAAGGGGGAGTCTGAAGCTTTCTTT	CASSEKGESEAFF